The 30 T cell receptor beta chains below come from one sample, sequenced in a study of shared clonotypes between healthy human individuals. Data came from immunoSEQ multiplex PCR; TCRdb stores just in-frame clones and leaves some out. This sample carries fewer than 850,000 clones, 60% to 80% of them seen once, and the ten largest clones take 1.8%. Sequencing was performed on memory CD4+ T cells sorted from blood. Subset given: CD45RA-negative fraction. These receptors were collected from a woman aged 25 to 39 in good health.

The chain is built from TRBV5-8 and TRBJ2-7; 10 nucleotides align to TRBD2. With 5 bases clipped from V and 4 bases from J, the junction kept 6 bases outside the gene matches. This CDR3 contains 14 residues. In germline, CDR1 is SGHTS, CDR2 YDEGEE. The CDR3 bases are TGTGCCAGCAGGAAATCTAGCGGGAGTTACGAGCAGTACTTC. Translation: CASRKSSGSYEQYF.

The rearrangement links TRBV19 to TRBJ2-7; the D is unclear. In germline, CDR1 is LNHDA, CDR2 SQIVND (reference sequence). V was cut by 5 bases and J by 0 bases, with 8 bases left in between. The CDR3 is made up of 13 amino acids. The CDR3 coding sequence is TGTGCCAGTAGTCAAGCCAGCTCCTACGAGCAGTACTTC. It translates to CASSQASSYEQYF. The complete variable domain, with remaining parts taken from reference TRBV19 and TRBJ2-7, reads DGGITQSPKYLFRKEGQNVTLSCEQNLNHDAMYWYRQDPGQGLRLIYYSQIVNDFQKGDIAEGYSVSREKKESFPLTVTSAQKNPTAFYLCASSQASSYEQYFGPGTRLTVT.

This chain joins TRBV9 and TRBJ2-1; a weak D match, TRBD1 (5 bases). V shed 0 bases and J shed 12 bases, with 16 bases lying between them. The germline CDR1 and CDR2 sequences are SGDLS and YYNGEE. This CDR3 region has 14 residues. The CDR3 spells CASSVGNPQVGQFF. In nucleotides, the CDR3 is TGTGCCAGCAGCGTAGGTAACCCACAGGTCGGGCAGTTCTTC.

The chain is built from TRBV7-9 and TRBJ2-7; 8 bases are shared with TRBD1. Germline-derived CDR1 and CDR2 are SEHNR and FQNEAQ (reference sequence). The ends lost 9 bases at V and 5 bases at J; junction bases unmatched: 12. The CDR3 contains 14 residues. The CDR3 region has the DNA TGTGCCAGTCTGAGGACAGGGCATGGAAACGAGCAGTACTTC. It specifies CASLRTGHGNEQYF.

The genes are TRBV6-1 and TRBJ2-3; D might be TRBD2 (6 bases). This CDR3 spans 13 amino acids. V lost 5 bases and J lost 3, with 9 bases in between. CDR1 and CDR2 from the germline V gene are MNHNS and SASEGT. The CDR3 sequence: CASSSSATDTQYF. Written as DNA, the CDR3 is TGTGCCAGCAGTTCTAGCGCGACAGATACGCAGTATTTT.

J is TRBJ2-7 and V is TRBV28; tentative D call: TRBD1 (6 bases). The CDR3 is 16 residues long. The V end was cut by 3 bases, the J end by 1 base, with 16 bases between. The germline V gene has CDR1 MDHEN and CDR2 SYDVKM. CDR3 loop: CASSFALDSLSYEQYF. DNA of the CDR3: TGTGCCAGCAGTTTTGCCCTGGACAGTCTTTCCTACGAGCAGTACTTC.

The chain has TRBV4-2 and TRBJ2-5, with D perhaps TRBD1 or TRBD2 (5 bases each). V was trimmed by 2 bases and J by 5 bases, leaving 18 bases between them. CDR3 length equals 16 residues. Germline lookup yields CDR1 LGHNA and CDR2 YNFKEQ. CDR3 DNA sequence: TGTGCCAGCAGCCAACCTGCTTTGGGACCTGGGGAGACCCAGTACTTC. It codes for CASSQPALGPGETQYF.

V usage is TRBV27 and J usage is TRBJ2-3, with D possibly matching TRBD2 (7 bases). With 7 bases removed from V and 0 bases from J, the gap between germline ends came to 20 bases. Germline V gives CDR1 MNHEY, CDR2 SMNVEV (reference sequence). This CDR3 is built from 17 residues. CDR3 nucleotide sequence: TGTGCCAGCACCAGATATATGGGGGGGGCTAGCACAGATACGCAGTATTTT. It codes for CASTRYMGGASTDTQYF.

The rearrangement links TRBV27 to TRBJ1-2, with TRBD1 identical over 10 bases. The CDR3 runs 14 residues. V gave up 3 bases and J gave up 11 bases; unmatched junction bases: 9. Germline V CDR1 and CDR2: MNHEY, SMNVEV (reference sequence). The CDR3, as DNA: TGTGCCAGCAGTTTCGGCGGGACAGGGGCATTTTACACCTTC. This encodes CASSFGGTGAFYTF.

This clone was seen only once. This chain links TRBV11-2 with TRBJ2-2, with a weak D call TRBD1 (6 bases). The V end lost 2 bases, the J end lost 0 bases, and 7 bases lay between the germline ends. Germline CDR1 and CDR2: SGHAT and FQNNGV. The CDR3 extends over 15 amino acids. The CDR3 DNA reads TGTGCCAGCAGCTTAAGGACAGCGAACACCGGGGAGCTGTTTTTT. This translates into CASSLRTANTGELFF.

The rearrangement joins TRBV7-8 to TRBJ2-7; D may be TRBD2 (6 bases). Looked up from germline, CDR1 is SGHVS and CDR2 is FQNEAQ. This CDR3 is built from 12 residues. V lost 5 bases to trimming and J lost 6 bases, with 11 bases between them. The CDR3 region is CASSKRDSEQYF. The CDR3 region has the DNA TGTGCCAGCAGCAAAAGGGACTCCGAGCAGTACTTC.

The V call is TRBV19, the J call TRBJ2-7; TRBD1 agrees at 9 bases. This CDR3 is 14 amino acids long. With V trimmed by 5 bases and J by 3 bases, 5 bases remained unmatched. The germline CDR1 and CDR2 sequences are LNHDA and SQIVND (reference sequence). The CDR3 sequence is CASSGRTGVYEQYF. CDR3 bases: TGTGCCAGTAGTGGACGGACAGGGGTCTACGAGCAGTACTTC. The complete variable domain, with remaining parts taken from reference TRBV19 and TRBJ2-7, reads DGGITQSPKYLFRKEGQNVTLSCEQNLNHDAMYWYRQDPGQGLRLIYYSQIVNDFQKGDIAEGYSVSREKKESFPLTVTSAQKNPTAFYLCASSGRTGVYEQYFGPGTRLTVT.

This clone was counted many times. The CDR3 DNA follows: TGTGCCAGCAGCTTGCGAGGACCCGGAGATACGCAGTATTTT. Protein: CASSLRGPGDTQYF. The chain links TRBV7-9 to TRBJ2-3; D gene unclear. Per the germline V gene, CDR1 is SEHNR and CDR2 is FQNEAQ (reference sequence). Deletions cut 3 bases from V and 5 bases from J, with 12 bases between. This CDR3 region has 14 residues.

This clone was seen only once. The CDR3 region has the DNA TGTGCCAGCAGCTTAGGAACCGGGAGGGGCACAGATACGCAGTATTTT. It translates to CASSLGTGRGTDTQYF. The chain links TRBV7-6 to TRBJ2-3, with 8 bases that match TRBD2. Per the germline V gene, CDR1 is SGHVS and CDR2 is FNYEAQ. CDR3 length: 16 amino acids. V dropped 1 base and J dropped 1; count of bases not matched to a gene: 4.

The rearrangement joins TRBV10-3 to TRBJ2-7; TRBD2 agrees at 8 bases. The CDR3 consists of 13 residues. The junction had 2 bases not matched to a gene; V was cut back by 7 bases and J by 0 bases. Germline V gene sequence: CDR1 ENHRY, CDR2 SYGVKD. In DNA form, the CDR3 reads TGTGCCATCAACAGCGGGAGCTCCTACGAGCAGTACTTC. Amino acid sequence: CAINSGSSYEQYF.

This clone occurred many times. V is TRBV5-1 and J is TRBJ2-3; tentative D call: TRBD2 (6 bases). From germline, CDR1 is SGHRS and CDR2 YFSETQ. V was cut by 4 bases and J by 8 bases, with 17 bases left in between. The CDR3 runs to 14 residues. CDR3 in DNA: TGCGCCAGCAGCCCTCCGACGGAGGGGAGTACGCAGTATTTT. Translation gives CASSPPTEGSTQYF. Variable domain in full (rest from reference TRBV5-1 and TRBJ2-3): KAGVTQTPRYLIKTRGQQVTLSCSPISGHRSVSWYQQTPGQGLQFLFEYFSETQRNKGNFPGRFSGRQFSNSRSEMNVSTLELGDSALYLCASSPPTEGSTQYFGPGTRLTVL.

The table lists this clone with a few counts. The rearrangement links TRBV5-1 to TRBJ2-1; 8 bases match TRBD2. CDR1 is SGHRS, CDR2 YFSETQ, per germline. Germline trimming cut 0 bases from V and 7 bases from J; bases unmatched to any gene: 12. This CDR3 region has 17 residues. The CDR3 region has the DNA TGCGCCAGCAGCTTGGGATTACGGGAGGGCCAGGGGAATGAGCAGTTCTTC. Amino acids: CASSLGLREGQGNEQFF.

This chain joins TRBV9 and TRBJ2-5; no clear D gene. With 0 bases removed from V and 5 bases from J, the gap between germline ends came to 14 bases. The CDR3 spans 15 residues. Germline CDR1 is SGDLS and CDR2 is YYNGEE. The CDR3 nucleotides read TGTGCCAGCAGCGTAGGTACAGCCCGCTTGGAGACCCAGTACTTC. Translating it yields CASSVGTARLETQYF. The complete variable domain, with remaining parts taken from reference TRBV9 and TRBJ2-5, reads DSGVTQTPKHLITATGQRVTLRCSPRSGDLSVYWYQQSLDQGLQFLIQYYNGEERAKGNILERFSAQQFPDLHSELNLSSLELGDSALYFCASSVGTARLETQYFGPGTRLLVL.

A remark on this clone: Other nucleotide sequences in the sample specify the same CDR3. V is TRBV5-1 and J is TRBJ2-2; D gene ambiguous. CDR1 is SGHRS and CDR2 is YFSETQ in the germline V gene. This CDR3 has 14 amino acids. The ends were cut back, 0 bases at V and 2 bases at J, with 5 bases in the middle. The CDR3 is CASSLDGNTGELFF. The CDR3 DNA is TGCGCCAGCAGCTTGGACGGAAACACCGGGGAGCTGTTTTTT.

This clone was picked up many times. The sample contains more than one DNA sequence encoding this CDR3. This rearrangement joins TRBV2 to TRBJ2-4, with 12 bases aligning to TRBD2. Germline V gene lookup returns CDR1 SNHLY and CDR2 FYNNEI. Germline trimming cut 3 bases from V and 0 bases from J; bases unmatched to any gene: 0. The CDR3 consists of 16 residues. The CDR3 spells CASSEGLAGAKNIQYF. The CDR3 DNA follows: TGTGCCAGCAGTGAGGGACTAGCGGGAGCCAAAAACATTCAGTACTTC.

In nucleotides, the CDR3 is TGTGCCAGCTTAGGGCACACTGAAGCTTTCTTT. Protein product: CASLGHTEAFF. The chain joins TRBV6-1 to TRBJ1-1; D remains unclear. The CDR3 sequence is 11 residues long. CDR1 is MNHNS and CDR2 is SASEGT in the germline V gene. Trimming shortened V by 8 bases and J by 3 bases, and 7 bases separated the two germline ends.

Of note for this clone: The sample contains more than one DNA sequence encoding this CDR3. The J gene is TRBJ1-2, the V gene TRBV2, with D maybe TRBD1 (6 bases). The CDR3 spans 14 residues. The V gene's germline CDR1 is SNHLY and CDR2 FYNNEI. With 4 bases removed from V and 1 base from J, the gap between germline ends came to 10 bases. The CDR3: CASSARGLNYGYTF. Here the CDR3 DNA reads TGTGCCAGCAGTGCCCGGGGGCTTAACTATGGCTACACCTTC.

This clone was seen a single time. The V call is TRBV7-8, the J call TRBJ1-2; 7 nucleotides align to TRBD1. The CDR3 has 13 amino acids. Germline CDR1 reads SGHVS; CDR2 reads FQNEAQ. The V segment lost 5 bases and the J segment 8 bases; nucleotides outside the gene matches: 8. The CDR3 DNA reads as TGTGCCAGCAGCCTACAGGGGACGGGGGGCTACACCTTC. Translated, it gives CASSLQGTGGYTF.

CDR3 loop: CASSPIAFSYEQYF. The CDR3 DNA is TGTGCCAGCTCACCTATAGCGTTCTCCTACGAGCAGTACTTC. The gene calls are TRBV18 and TRBJ2-7; weak D call: TRBD2 (5 bases). V was cut by 3 bases and J by 0 bases, with 9 bases left in between. This CDR3 contains 14 residues. Per germline, CDR1 KGHSH and CDR2 LQKENI.

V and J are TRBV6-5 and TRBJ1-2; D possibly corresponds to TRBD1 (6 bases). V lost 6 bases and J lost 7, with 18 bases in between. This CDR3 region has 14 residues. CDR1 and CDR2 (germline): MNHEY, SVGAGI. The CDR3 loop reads CASSLQLGAGGYTF. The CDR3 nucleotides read TGTGCCAGCAGCCTACAATTGGGGGCGGGTGGCTACACCTTC.

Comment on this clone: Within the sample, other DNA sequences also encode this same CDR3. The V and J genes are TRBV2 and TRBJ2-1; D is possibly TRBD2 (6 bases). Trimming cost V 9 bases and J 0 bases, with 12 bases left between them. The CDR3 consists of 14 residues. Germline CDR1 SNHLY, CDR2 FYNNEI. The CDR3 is CASRRDRSYNEQFF. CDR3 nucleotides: TGTGCCAGTAGGCGGGATCGCTCCTACAATGAGCAGTTCTTC.

CDR3 bases: TGTGCCAGCAGATTGACAGGGGATTTAACTGAAGCTTTCTTT. Amino acids: CASRLTGDLTEAFF. The chain joins TRBV28 to TRBJ1-1, with 8 bases that match TRBD1. The CDR3 consists of 14 residues. CDR1 and CDR2 (germline): MDHEN, SYDVKM. Trimming at V came to 6 bases and at J to 5 bases, leaving 8 bases not matched to a gene.

The CDR3 region has the DNA TGTGCCAGCAGCACCTCCGGGACTAGCAATCAGCCCCAGCATTTT. This translates into CASSTSGTSNQPQHF. The rearrangement uses TRBV28 and TRBJ1-5; D is possibly TRBD1 (5 bases). The CDR3 has 15 residues. Trimming shortened V by 6 bases and J by 0 bases, and 12 bases separated the two germline ends. Germline CDR1 MDHEN, CDR2 SYDVKM.

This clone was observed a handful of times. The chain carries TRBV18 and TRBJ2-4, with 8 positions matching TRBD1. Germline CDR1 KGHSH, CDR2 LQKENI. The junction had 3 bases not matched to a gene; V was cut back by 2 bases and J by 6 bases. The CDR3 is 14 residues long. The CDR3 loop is CASSPGQGGNIQYF. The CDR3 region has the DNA TGTGCCAGCTCACCAGGACAGGGAGGAAACATTCAGTACTTC.

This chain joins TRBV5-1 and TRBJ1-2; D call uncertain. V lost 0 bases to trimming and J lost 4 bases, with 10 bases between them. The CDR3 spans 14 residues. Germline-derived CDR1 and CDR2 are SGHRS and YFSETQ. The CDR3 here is CASSLDGVSYGYTF. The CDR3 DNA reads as TGCGCCAGCAGCTTGGATGGGGTCAGCTATGGCTACACCTTC.